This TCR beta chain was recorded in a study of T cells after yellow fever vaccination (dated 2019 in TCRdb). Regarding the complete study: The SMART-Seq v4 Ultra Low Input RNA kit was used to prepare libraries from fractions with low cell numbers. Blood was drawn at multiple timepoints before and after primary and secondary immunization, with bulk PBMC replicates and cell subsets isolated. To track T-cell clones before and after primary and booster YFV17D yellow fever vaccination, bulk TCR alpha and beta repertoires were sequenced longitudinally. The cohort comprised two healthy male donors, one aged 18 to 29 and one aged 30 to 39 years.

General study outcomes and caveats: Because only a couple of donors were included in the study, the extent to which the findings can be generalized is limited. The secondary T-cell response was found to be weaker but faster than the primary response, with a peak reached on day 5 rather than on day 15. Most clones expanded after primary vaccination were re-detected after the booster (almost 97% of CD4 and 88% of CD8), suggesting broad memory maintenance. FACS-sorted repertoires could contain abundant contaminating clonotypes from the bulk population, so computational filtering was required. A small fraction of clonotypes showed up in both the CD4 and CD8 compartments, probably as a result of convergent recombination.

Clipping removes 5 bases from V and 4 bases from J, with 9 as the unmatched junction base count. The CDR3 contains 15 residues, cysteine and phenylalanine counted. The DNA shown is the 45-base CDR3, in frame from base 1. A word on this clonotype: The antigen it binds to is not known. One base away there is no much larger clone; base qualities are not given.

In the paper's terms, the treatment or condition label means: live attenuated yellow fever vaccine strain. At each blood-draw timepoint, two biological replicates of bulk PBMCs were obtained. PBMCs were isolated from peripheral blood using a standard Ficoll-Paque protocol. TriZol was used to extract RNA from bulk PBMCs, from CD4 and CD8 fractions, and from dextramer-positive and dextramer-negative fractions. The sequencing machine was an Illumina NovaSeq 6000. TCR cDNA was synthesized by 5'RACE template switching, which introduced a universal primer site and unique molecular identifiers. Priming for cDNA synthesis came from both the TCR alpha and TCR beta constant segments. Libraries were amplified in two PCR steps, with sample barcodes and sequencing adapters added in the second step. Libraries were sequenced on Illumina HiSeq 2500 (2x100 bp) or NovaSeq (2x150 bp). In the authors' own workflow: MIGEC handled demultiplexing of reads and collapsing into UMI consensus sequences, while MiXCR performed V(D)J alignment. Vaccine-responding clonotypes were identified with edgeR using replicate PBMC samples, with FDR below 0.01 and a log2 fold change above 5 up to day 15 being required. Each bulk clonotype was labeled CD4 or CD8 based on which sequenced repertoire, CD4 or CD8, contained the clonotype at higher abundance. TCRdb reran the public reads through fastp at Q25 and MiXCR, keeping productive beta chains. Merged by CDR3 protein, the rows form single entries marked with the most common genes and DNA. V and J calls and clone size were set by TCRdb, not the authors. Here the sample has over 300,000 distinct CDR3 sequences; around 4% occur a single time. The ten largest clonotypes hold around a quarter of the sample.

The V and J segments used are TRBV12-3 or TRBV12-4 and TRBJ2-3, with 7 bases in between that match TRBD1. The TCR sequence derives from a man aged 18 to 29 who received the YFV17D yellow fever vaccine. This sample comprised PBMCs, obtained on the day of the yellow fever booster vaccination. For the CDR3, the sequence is CASSDTGVPADTQYF. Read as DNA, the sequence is TGTGCCAGCAGTGATACAGGGGTTCCGGCAGATACGCAGTATTTT.